This TCR beta chain was obtained from a study of blood T cell repertoires in COVID-19. In the study overall: Specimens from acute and convalescent COVID-19 originated in the United States, Italy and Spain. T cells, B-cell-depleted T cells, or PBMCs supplied cDNA or gDNA.

Per the original data handling: Reference gene primer amplification in the assay estimated nucleated cell counts. Here immunoSEQ multiplex PCR was the method, and the copy in TCRdb shows in-frame clones only, minus some. The V and J calls and clone size come from that table; D and trimming were worked out from the DNA. Of 63,000 or so clones listed, about 82% are singletons. The trim removed 1 base at V and 4 bases at J, leaving 6 bases unmatched. Germline V gene lookup returns CDR1 GTSNPN and CDR2 SVGIG (reference sequence). The CDR3 consists of 15 residues. The sequenced sample consisted of peripheral blood. The source is a human donor in a cohort sampled during active COVID-19. This chain links TRBV30 with TRBJ1-2; 10 positions agree with TRBD1. CDR3 residues: CAWSGDRGVGYGYTF. The CDR3 region has the DNA TGTGCCTGGAGTGGGGACAGGGGAGTAGGCTATGGCTACACCTTC.